The sample holds many counts of the clone carrying this TCR beta chain. Its antigen is still unknown. As for the cDNA, it was generated by 5'RACE with 10-nucleotide random UMIs. Each CDR3 protein gets one entry after TCRdb re-called the 5' RACE reads with MiXCR. The repertoire has 55,000 to 75,000 distinct CDR3 sequences, about 13% of them found once; the top ten carry 9.5% to 12%. These data come from a study of neurological immune-mediated disorders. The trim removed 1 base at V and 4 bases at J, leaving 5 bases unmatched. CDR1 and CDR2 from the germline V gene are SGHAT and FQNNGV. CDR3 length: 15 amino acids. Broader study findings: HTLV-1-associated myelopathy displayed the greatest TCR clonal expansion, and multiple sclerosis exhibited the smallest, lower than that of healthy controls.

Sequenced input: PBMCs. The clonotype comes from a woman in her sixties or seventies with HTLV-1-associated myelopathy (HAM/TSP). The chain recombines TRBV11-2 with TRBJ2-5, with 8 bases fitting TRBD1. CDR3 coding DNA: TGTGCCAGCAGCTTAGGGCCAGGGGGCACAGAGACCCAGTACTTC. It specifies CASSLGPGGTETQYF.